Each of the 27 T cell receptor beta chains below was sequenced from the same sample in a study of shared clonotypes between healthy human individuals. Only in-frame clones appear in the TCRdb table, and some are missing; sequencing was by immunoSEQ multiplex PCR. The sample has approximately 500,000 clones; 70% to 80% are singletons. Material: PBMCs. Receptor source: a woman in her 40s in good health. Some clones in this sample may be carry-over from other donors' samples.

The CDR3 DNA reads TGTGCCTGGAGTCCAGGGACAGCGGAAAATGAAAAACTGTTTTTT. It yields the protein CAWSPGTAENEKLFF. The chain uses TRBV30 and TRBJ1-4; the match to TRBD1 covers 7 bases. V lost 2 bases to trimming and J lost 5 bases; unmatched junction nucleotides: 8. This CDR3 has 15 amino acids. Germline V lookup: CDR1 GTSNPN, CDR2 SVGIG (reference sequence).

The chain recombines TRBV5-5 with TRBJ1-1; a weak D match, TRBD1 (6 bases). Germline CDR1 SGHKS, CDR2 YYEKEE (reference sequence). V lost 5 bases and J lost 2, with 13 bases in between. CDR3 length: 14 amino acids. This CDR3 is CASRTQQGNTEAFF. Written as DNA, the CDR3 is TGTGCCAGCAGAACCCAACAGGGTAACACTGAAGCTTTCTTT.

The rearrangement uses TRBV2 and TRBJ2-5, with TRBD1 identical over 7 bases. Germline loops: CDR1 SNHLY, CDR2 FYNNEI. This CDR3 has 14 residues. Trimming removed 4 bases from V and 5 bases from J; junction bases left unmatched: 7. This CDR3 reads CASSGETGSETQYF. In DNA form, the CDR3 reads TGTGCCAGCAGTGGGGAGACAGGGAGCGAGACCCAGTACTTC.

V gene TRBV19 combines with J gene TRBJ2-1, with 7 positions matching TRBD2. Germline V lookup: CDR1 LNHDA, CDR2 SQIVND (reference sequence). This CDR3 is 14 amino acids long. V trimming: 4 bases; J trimming: 3 bases; junction bases outside the gene matches: 3. CDR3 nucleotides: TGTGCCAGTAGTACGGGACTACGCTACAATGAGCAGTTCTTC. Amino acids: CASSTGLRYNEQFF.

This chain links TRBV11-2 with TRBJ2-1; 7 bases fit TRBD2. Germline V gene sequence: CDR1 SGHAT, CDR2 FQNNGV. The CDR3 is 15 residues long. The V gene end was trimmed by 1 base and the J gene end by 5 bases; junction bases not matched to a gene: 5. This chain's CDR3 is CASSLGAGADNEQFF. For the CDR3, the DNA is TGTGCCAGCAGCTTAGGGGCGGGAGCTGACAATGAGCAGTTCTTC. Based on the CDR3 plus reference TRBV11-2 and TRBJ2-1, the full variable domain is EAGVAQSPRYKIIEKRQSVAFWCNPISGHATLYWYQQILGQGPKLLIQFQNNGVVDDSQLPKDRFSAERLKGVDSTLKIQPAKLEDSAVYLCASSLGAGADNEQFFGPGTRLTVL.

The CDR3 region is CASSYQSGANVLTF. CDR3 DNA: TGTGCCAGTAGTTATCAGTCTGGGGCCAACGTCCTGACTTTC. V gene TRBV19 combines with J gene TRBJ2-6; D not resolved. Deletions cut 5 bases from V and 1 base from J, with 6 bases between. Germline V gene data show CDR1 as LNHDA and CDR2 as SQIVND (reference sequence). This CDR3 contains 14 residues.

J is TRBJ2-3 and V is TRBV19; D is unclear. Germline V gene sequence: CDR1 LNHDA, CDR2 SQIVND (reference sequence). Trimming left V 3 bases short and J 1 base short, with 20 bases between. This CDR3 contains 18 residues. Here the CDR3 reads CASSIPQELKPGTDTQYF. CDR3 DNA: TGTGCCAGTAGTATTCCCCAGGAACTAAAACCTGGCACAGATACGCAGTATTTT.

This clone was counted a few times. The rearrangement links TRBV7-3 to TRBJ1-2, with TRBD1 matching 10 bases. Germline V CDR1 and CDR2: SGHTA, FQGTGA. The CDR3 runs to 14 residues. Trimming took 5 bases from V and 7 from J; bases not matched to a gene: 7. CDR3: CASSPGQGTLGYTF. The CDR3 coding sequence is TGTGCCAGCAGCCCGGGACAGGGGACCCTTGGCTACACCTTC.

This clone has ten or more counts. This CDR3 is also generated by other DNA sequences in the sample. This chain joins TRBV28 and TRBJ1-4, with 7 bases lining up with TRBD1. Germline V gives CDR1 MDHEN, CDR2 SYDVKM. The CDR3 extends over 14 amino acids. Trimming at V came to 3 bases and at J to 5 bases, leaving 3 bases not matched to a gene. The CDR3 sequence is CASSLQGGNEKLFF. The CDR3 bases are TGTGCCAGCAGTTTGCAGGGGGGGAATGAAAAACTGTTTTTT.

The chain is built from TRBV18 and TRBJ1-3; a possible D gene is TRBD1 (6 bases). CDR1 is KGHSH and CDR2 is LQKENI in the germline V gene. V was pared by 3 bases and J by 4 bases, with 13 bases between. The CDR3 consists of 15 residues. CDR3 coding DNA: TGTGCCAGCTCACCTTCAGGGGAAAGGGGAAACACCATATATTTT. This sequence encodes CASSPSGERGNTIYF. Based on the CDR3 plus reference TRBV18 and TRBJ1-3, the full variable domain is NAGVMQNPRHLVRRRGQEARLRCSPMKGHSHVYWYRQLPEEGLKFMVYLQKENIIDESGMPKERFSAEFPKEGPSILRIQQVVRGDSAAYFCASSPSGERGNTIYFGEGSWLTVV.

The chain joins TRBV27 to TRBJ2-3; tentatively, D is TRBD2 (6 bases). Germline V gene sequence: CDR1 MNHEY, CDR2 SMNVEV (reference sequence). V dropped 5 bases and J dropped 0 bases, with 12 bases sitting between them. This CDR3 has 15 amino acids. The CDR3 sequence: CASSVLAPSTDTQYF. CDR3 bases: TGTGCCAGCAGTGTACTAGCCCCTAGCACAGATACGCAGTATTTT.

The rearrangement joins TRBV7-2 to TRBJ1-5; no clear D gene. Germline V lookup: CDR1 SGHTA, CDR2 FQGNSA. The CDR3 runs to 15 residues. The V gene lost 1 base and the J gene lost 4 bases, with 11 bases spanning the gap. The CDR3 DNA follows: TGTGCCAGCAGCTTAGTTAGGTCGAGGAATCAGCCCCAGCATTTT. This gives the protein CASSLVRSRNQPQHF.

The rearrangement links TRBV20-1 to TRBJ2-7; D is undetermined. The CDR3 is made up of 11 amino acids. With 6 bases removed from V and 9 bases from J, the gap between germline ends came to 15 bases. CDR1 and CDR2 from the germline V gene are DFQATT and SNEGSKA (reference sequence). The CDR3 reads CSALPDATQYF. Written as DNA, the CDR3 is TGCAGTGCCCTCCCTGACGCGACGCAGTACTTC.

This clone was found a few times. The chain combines TRBV5-1 with TRBJ1-5; the match to TRBD1 covers 9 bases. Germline V gene sequence: CDR1 SGHRS, CDR2 YFSETQ. With V trimmed by 4 bases and J by 7 bases, 9 bases remained unmatched. The CDR3 covers 15 residues. The CDR3 here is CASSLMGTGSQPQHF. The CDR3 coding sequence is TGCGCCAGCAGCCTCATGGGGACAGGGTCCCAGCCCCAGCATTTT.

This CDR3 reads CASNQDGGHSDTQYF. CDR3 nucleotides: TGTGCCAGCAACCAAGACGGGGGTCATTCAGATACGCAGTATTTT. This chain uses TRBV5-4 with TRBJ2-3; the D gene is possibly TRBD2 (6 bases). CDR3 length: 15 residues. V shed 6 bases and J shed 4 bases, with 18 bases lying between them. The germline CDR1 and CDR2 sequences are SGHNT and YYREEE (reference sequence).

This sequence joins TRBV6-5 and TRBJ2-2; 7 bases line up with TRBD1. CDR1 is MNHEY, CDR2 SVGAGI, per germline. CDR3 length equals 13 residues. The V gene end was trimmed by 9 bases and the J gene end by 5 bases; junction bases not matched to a gene: 6. The CDR3 reads CASRQGDTGELFF. The CDR3 DNA is TGTGCCAGTCGGCAGGGGGATACCGGGGAGCTGTTTTTT.

The rearrangement uses TRBV5-1 and TRBJ1-2; 7 bases match TRBD1. The germline V gene has CDR1 SGHRS and CDR2 YFSETQ. CDR3 length: 13 amino acids. Trimming removed 5 bases from V and 5 bases from J; junction bases left unmatched: 6. CDR3 DNA sequence: TGCGCCAGCAGGTGGGACAGCCCATATGGCTACACCTTC. This translates into CASRWDSPYGYTF.

There are a few counts of this clone. This chain joins TRBV28 and TRBJ2-7; 7 nucleotides align to TRBD1. V was pared by 3 bases and J by 5 bases, with 7 bases of the junction left unmatched. Germline V gene sequence: CDR1 MDHEN, CDR2 SYDVKM. The CDR3 length is 14 residues. Here the CDR3 DNA reads TGTGCCAGCAGTTTCCTCCCAACAGGGGACGAGCAGTACTTC. It codes for CASSFLPTGDEQYF.

CDR3 loop: CASRRDDRGPYGYTF. Here the CDR3 DNA reads TGCGCCTCCCGGCGGGATGACAGGGGCCCCTATGGCTACACCTTC. The V and J genes are TRBV5-1 and TRBJ1-2; 8 bases match TRBD1. The CDR3 spans 15 residues. In germline, CDR1 is SGHRS, CDR2 YFSETQ. The ends lost 10 bases at V and 4 bases at J; junction bases unmatched: 15. Using reference TRBV5-1 and TRBJ1-2 for the parts outside the CDR3, the full variable domain is KAGVTQTPRYLIKTRGQQVTLSCSPISGHRSVSWYQQTPGQGLQFLFEYFSETQRNKGNFPGRFSGRQFSNSRSEMNVSTLELGDSALYLCASRRDDRGPYGYTFGSGTRLTVV.

V usage is TRBV11-2 and J usage is TRBJ2-2; TRBD1 matches 8 bases. After removal of 5 bases from V and 3 bases from J, the junction contained 8 bases not matched to a gene. Germline-derived CDR1 and CDR2 are SGHAT and FQNNGV. CDR3 length: 16 amino acids. This CDR3 reads CASSLGQGFDTGELFF. CDR3 coding DNA: TGTGCCAGCAGCCTAGGACAGGGTTTTGACACCGGGGAGCTGTTTTTT.

About this clone: The same CDR3 arises from other DNA sequences in this sample as well. The rearrangement uses TRBV7-2 and TRBJ2-7; 11 bases agree with TRBD2. CDR1 and CDR2 (germline): SGHTA, FQGNSA. The CDR3 runs to 16 residues. The V gene end was trimmed by 1 base and the J gene end by 4 bases; junction bases not matched to a gene: 6. In DNA, the CDR3 is TGTGCCAGCAGCTTAGATGGTACTAGCGGGAGTTACGAGCAGTACTTC. It specifies CASSLDGTSGSYEQYF. The full variable domain, completed using reference TRBV7-2 and TRBJ2-7, is GAGVSQSPSNKVTEKGKDVELRCDPISGHTALYWYRQSLGQGLEFLIYFQGNSAPDKSGLPSDRFSAERTGGSVSTLTIQRTQQEDSAVYLCASSLDGTSGSYEQYFGPGTRLTVT.

With respect to this clone: In the same sample, other DNA sequences code for this CDR3. The chain joins TRBV18 to TRBJ2-2; D is possibly TRBD1 (5 bases). With 3 bases removed from V and 1 base from J, the gap between germline ends came to 9 bases. Germline assignment: CDR1 KGHSH and CDR2 LQKENI. The CDR3 runs 15 residues. CDR3 DNA: TGTGCCAGCTCACCCGGGCAGGGGAACACCGGGGAGCTGTTTTTT. Its translation: CASSPGQGNTGELFF.

The chain joins TRBV7-9 to TRBJ2-1; 10 nucleotides line up with TRBD1. The junction had 12 bases not matched to a gene; V was cut back by 5 bases and J by 5 bases. The germline CDR1 and CDR2 sequences are SEHNR and FQNEAQ (reference sequence). The CDR3 is 17 residues long. CDR3 in amino acids: CASSTKPGQGRNNEQFF. The CDR3 nucleotides read TGTGCCAGCAGCACAAAACCGGGACAGGGGAGGAACAATGAGCAGTTCTTC.

The gene calls are TRBV7-9 and TRBJ1-2, with unresolved D. Trimming pared 1 base from V and 3 bases from J, leaving 12 bases between. CDR3 size: 15 residues. Germline-derived CDR1 and CDR2 are SEHNR and FQNEAQ (reference sequence). CDR3 amino acids: CASSLVSSSYYGYTF. CDR3 nucleotides: TGTGCCAGCAGCTTAGTATCGTCCAGCTACTATGGCTACACCTTC.

This clone is a singleton in its sample. The chain uses TRBV10-3 and TRBJ2-4; a weak D match, TRBD2 (6 bases). Germline V gene sequence: CDR1 ENHRY, CDR2 SYGVKD. Trimming stripped 8 bases from V and 7 bases from J, with 15 bases between. This CDR3 is built from 13 residues. The CDR3: CAISPGDWNIQYF. CDR3 coding DNA: TGTGCCATCTCGCCGGGGGATTGGAACATTCAGTACTTC.

The table lists this clone with a count of one. This chain joins TRBV7-2 and TRBJ2-5, with D unclear. The germline V gene encodes CDR1 SGHTA and CDR2 FQGNSA. Trimming cost V 4 bases and J 7 bases, with 10 bases left between them. The CDR3 spans 12 residues. In nucleotides, the CDR3 is TGTGCCAGCAGCTCCGGCCCGGGGACCCAGTACTTC. Its protein is CASSSGPGTQYF.

Many counts were recorded for this clone. For the CDR3, the DNA is TGTGCCAGCACAGCCCGAACTGACACAGATACGCAGTATTTT. Its protein product is CASTARTDTDTQYF. This chain connects TRBV6-1 to TRBJ2-3, with no clear D. Germline CDR1 MNHNS, CDR2 SASEGT. CDR3 size: 14 residues. Trimming pared 7 bases from V and 2 bases from J, leaving 13 bases between.